One and the same sample provided the 17 T cell receptor beta chains below, sequenced in a study of beta chain features in type 1 diabetes. Study-wide points: Within each of all four CD4+ subsets, Type 1 diabetes patients had TCRB CDR3s that were moderately but significantly shorter.

These receptors' targets are unknown. The study reverse transcribed the entire isolated RNA, so it sequenced expressed TCRB transcripts. Here immunoSEQ multiplex PCR was the method, and the copy in TCRdb shows in-frame clones only, minus some. Here the sample spans hundreds of thousands of clones, about an eighth being singletons. The sample taken for sequencing was naive CD4+ T cells from blood. These receptors were obtained from a man younger than 35 with type 1 diabetes.

This clone turned up a few times. A clone one base away is much larger, so this may be a read error. Within the sample, other DNA sequences also encode this same CDR3. V gene TRBV11-2 combines with J gene TRBJ2-1; D gene unclear. CDR1 is SGHAT and CDR2 is FQNNGV in the germline V gene. The V end lost 3 bases, the J end lost 7 bases, and 4 bases lay between the germline ends. The CDR3 runs 11 residues. The CDR3 DNA follows: TGTGCCAGCAGCTTTTATAATGAGCAGTTCTTC. This sequence encodes CASSFYNEQFF. Supplemented by reference TRBV11-2 and TRBJ2-1, the full variable domain reads EAGVAQSPRYKIIEKRQSVAFWCNPISGHATLYWYQQILGQGPKLLIQFQNNGVVDDSQLPKDRFSAERLKGVDSTLKIQPAKLEDSAVYLCASSFYNEQFFGPGTRLTVL.

The chain joins TRBV15 to TRBJ2-3; possibly TRBD1 for D (6 bases). The CDR3 has 14 residues. V was trimmed by 5 bases and J by 0 bases, leaving 9 bases between them. The germline V gene encodes CDR1 LNHNV and CDR2 YYDKDF (reference sequence). Here the CDR3 DNA reads TGTGCCACCAGCGGTACAGGGAGCACAGATACGCAGTATTTT. Translating gives CATSGTGSTDTQYF.

This clone occurred a few times. The chain couples TRBV29-1 to TRBJ1-1, with unresolved D. The V and J ends lost 4 bases and 2 bases respectively, with 11 bases between them. CDR1 and CDR2 from the germline V gene are SQVTM and ANQGSEA. The CDR3 length is 13 residues. The CDR3 sequence is CSVVYTHNTEAFF. The CDR3 bases are TGCAGCGTTGTATACACACATAACACTGAAGCTTTCTTT. Looking up the rest from reference TRBV29-1 and TRBJ1-1 gives the full variable domain: SAVISQKPSRDICQRGTSLTIQCQVDSQVTMMFWYRQQPGQSLTLIATANQGSEATYESGFVIDKFPISRPNLTFSTLTVSNMSPEDSSIYLCSVVYTHNTEAFFGQGTRLTVV.

The gene calls are TRBV5-1 and TRBJ2-4; perhaps D is TRBD1 or TRBD2 (5 bases each). The CDR3 sequence is 13 residues long. V lost 3 bases, J lost 8 bases, and 12 bases lay in between. Looked up from germline, CDR1 is SGHRS and CDR2 is YFSETQ. Here the CDR3 reads CASSSGPVDIQYF. In nucleotides, the CDR3 is TGCGCCAGCAGCTCGGGACCCGTGGACATTCAGTACTTC.

The V call is TRBV6-4, the J call TRBJ2-3, with D tentatively TRBD2 (7 bases). The CDR3 is 16 amino acids. In germline, CDR1 is MRHNA, CDR2 SNTAGT. Between the trimmed V and J ends, which lost 6 bases and 2 bases, there was a span of 18 bases. The DNA for the CDR3 is TGTGCCAGCAGCCAAACGGGCGGGGGCACCACAGATACGCAGTATTTT. Amino acid sequence: CASSQTGGGTTDTQYF.

This clone was seen only a few times. The rearrangement uses TRBV19 and TRBJ1-6; no reliable D call. The CDR3 sequence is 16 residues long. Per germline, CDR1 LNHDA and CDR2 SQIVND (reference sequence). The V end was cut by 1 base, the J end by 3 bases, with 10 bases between. CDR3 sequence reads: CASSIGHRLYNSPLHF. In DNA form, the CDR3 reads TGTGCCAGTAGTATAGGCCACCGGCTCTATAATTCACCCCTCCACTTT.

The CDR3 DNA follows: TGTGCCAGCAGCGTAGCTGTAACAGAGAAACAAGAGACCCAGTACTTC. Translation: CASSVAVTEKQETQYF. The V call is TRBV9, the J call TRBJ2-5; D is ambiguous. Germline CDR1 reads SGDLS; CDR2 reads YYNGEE. There are 16 residues in the CDR3. The V end was cut by 0 bases, the J end by 2 bases, with 14 bases between.

In this sample, this clone turned up a few times. This chain connects TRBV10-3 to TRBJ1-2; possibly TRBD1 for D (5 bases). Germline-derived CDR1 and CDR2 are ENHRY and SYGVKD. CDR3 length equals 12 residues. The germline V and J ends were trimmed by 2 bases and 6 bases, with 7 bases remaining between them. The CDR3 bases are TGTGCCATCAGTGAGATCAGGGATGGCTACACCTTC. This sequence encodes CAISEIRDGYTF.

The rearrangement uses TRBV5-1 and TRBJ2-2; 11 bases map to TRBD1. With 4 bases clipped from V and 6 bases from J, the junction kept 5 bases outside the gene matches. From germline, CDR1 is SGHRS and CDR2 YFSETQ. This CDR3 contains 15 residues. The CDR3 is CASSGGQGASGELFF. DNA of the CDR3: TGCGCCAGCAGCGGCGGACAGGGGGCTTCCGGGGAGCTGTTTTTT.

This rearrangement joins TRBV14 to TRBJ2-3; TRBD1 aligns across 8 bases. V shed 4 bases, J shed 4 bases, and the junction held 7 bases outside the gene matches. The CDR3 extends over 15 amino acids. Germline values: CDR1 SGHDN, CDR2 FVKESK. The DNA of the CDR3 is TGTGCCAGCAGCCCGTGGACAGGGAAGGCAGATACGCAGTATTTT. This codes for CASSPWTGKADTQYF.

The chain is built from TRBV7-2 and TRBJ2-1; 14 bases line up with TRBD2. This CDR3 comprises 21 residues. Germline lookup yields CDR1 SGHTA and CDR2 FQGNSA. V dropped 0 bases and J dropped 1; count of bases not matched to a gene: 11. The CDR3 bases are TGTGCCAGCAGCTTAGCGCTTGGGAGACTAGCGGGGGGGCGGTCCTACAATGAGCAGTTCTTC. It translates to CASSLALGRLAGGRSYNEQFF.

This clone was detected only a few times. The chain combines TRBV30 with TRBJ2-7; D is unresolved. The CDR3 length is 13 residues. The germline V gene encodes CDR1 GTSNPN and CDR2 SVGIG (reference sequence). V was clipped by 2 bases and J by 2 bases, with 10 bases between them. In nucleotides, the CDR3 is TGTGCCTGGAGTCTCTCAAGTACCTACGAGCAGTACTTC. It yields the protein CAWSLSSTYEQYF.

This chain links TRBV11-2 with TRBJ1-2, with 10 bases fitting TRBD1. The V and J ends lost 2 bases and 6 bases, in that order; junction bases with no gene match: 6. Germline-derived CDR1 and CDR2 are SGHAT and FQNNGV. This CDR3 contains 15 residues. CDR3 sequence: CASSLTGQGGHGYTF. The DNA for the CDR3 is TGTGCCAGCAGCTTAACCGGACAGGGGGGACATGGCTACACCTTC.

V and J are TRBV10-3 and TRBJ2-5; D might be TRBD2 (5 bases). Trimming shortened V by 6 bases and J by 4 bases, and 12 bases separated the two germline ends. Germline V lookup: CDR1 ENHRY, CDR2 SYGVKD. The CDR3 contains 13 residues. In DNA form, the CDR3 reads TGTGCCATCAGGAATGACCGGGGAGAGACCCAGTACTTC. Amino acids: CAIRNDRGETQYF.

The V and J genes are TRBV6-5 and TRBJ1-5; no definite D call. CDR3 size: 12 residues. Trimming left V 5 bases short and J 10 bases short, with 12 bases between. Germline CDR1 and CDR2: MNHEY and SVGAGI. CDR3 residues: CASSPTDRPQHF. The CDR3 nucleotides read TGTGCCAGCAGTCCCACAGATCGACCCCAGCATTTT.

The V call is TRBV2, the J call TRBJ1-6; weak D call: TRBD1 (5 bases). This CDR3 spans 15 amino acids. The V and J ends lost 6 bases and 7 bases respectively, with 16 bases between them. The germline V gene encodes CDR1 SNHLY and CDR2 FYNNEI. As DNA, the CDR3 is TGTGCCAGCAGCAGGGTGGGGTCTGCCAATTCACCCCTCCACTTT. The encoded protein is CASSRVGSANSPLHF. The variable domain in full, completed from reference TRBV2 and TRBJ1-6, reads EPEVTQTPSHQVTQMGQEVILRCVPISNHLYFYWYRQILGQKVEFLVSFYNNEISEKSEIFDDQFSVERPDGSNFTLKIRSTKLEDSAMYFCASSRVGSANSPLHFGNGTRLTVT.

This clone has a handful of counts. The chain recombines TRBV13 with TRBJ1-4, with 8 bases identical to TRBD1. CDR1 and CDR2 from the germline V gene are PRHDT and FYEKMQ (reference sequence). V trimming: 5 bases; J trimming: 8 bases; junction bases outside the gene matches: 7. The CDR3 has 14 residues. As DNA, the CDR3 is TGTGCCAGCAGCAAGGACAGGGCGGGAGAAAAACTGTTTTTT. This translates into CASSKDRAGEKLFF.